Shown below are 25 T cell receptor beta chains from a single sample sequenced in a study of blood T cell repertoires in COVID-19. Profiling relied on immunoSEQ multiplex PCR, and the TCRdb table lists in-frame clones only, not all of them. The table has under 200,000 clones, around nine tenths seen once; the top ten hold 0.53%. Sequencing input: peripheral blood. Receptors were obtained from a man in his fifties with acute or convalescent COVID-19.

The CDR3 spells CASSPTRGPYNEQFF. CDR3 sequence (DNA): TGTGCCAGCAGCCCCACCAGGGGTCCCTACAATGAGCAGTTCTTC. The genes are TRBV13 and TRBJ2-1; TRBD1 is a possible D gene (6 bases). The CDR3 is 15 amino acids. Trimming left V 5 bases short and J 2 bases short, with 13 bases between. Germline V gives CDR1 PRHDT, CDR2 FYEKMQ (reference sequence).

The chain has TRBV7-9 and TRBJ2-7; 7 nucleotides align to TRBD2. Germline-derived CDR1 and CDR2 are SEHNR and FQNEAQ (reference sequence). The CDR3 contains 13 residues. The ends lost 1 base at V and 4 bases at J; junction bases unmatched: 1. The CDR3, as DNA: TGTGCCAGCAGCTTAGTCGGGAGGTACGAGCAGTACGTC. This encodes CASSLVGRYEQYV.

In this sample, this clone turned up once. J is TRBJ2-7 and V is TRBV6-2 or TRBV6-3; the D is unclear. CDR3 length: 16 amino acids. Between the trimmed V and J ends, which lost 2 bases and 3 bases, there was a span of 17 bases. CDR1 and CDR2 from the germline V gene are MNHEY and SVGEGT. The CDR3 nucleotides read TGTGCCAGCAGTTACCACAAGTCCCTCTCGGGCTACGAGCAGTACTTC. Translation: CASSYHKSLSGYEQYF.

J is TRBJ2-7 and V is TRBV11-1, with D uncertain. Germline assignment: CDR1 SGHAT and CDR2 FQDESV (reference sequence). Trimming cost V 1 base and J 3 bases, with 7 bases left between them. This CDR3 has 13 amino acids. CDR3 amino acids: CASSLGQVYEQYF. The CDR3 nucleotides are TGTGCCAGCAGCTTAGGGCAGGTCTACGAGCAGTACTTC.

J is TRBJ1-2 and V is TRBV29-1; 7 bases are a match to TRBD1. CDR3 size: 13 residues. The J segment lost 2 bases and the V segment lost 0 bases, leaving 0 bases of the junction unmatched. Germline V gene lookup returns CDR1 SQVTM and CDR2 ANQGSEA. CDR3 sequence reads: CSVEDRGNYGYTF. Written as DNA, the CDR3 is TGCAGCGTTGAAGACAGGGGGAACTATGGCTACACCTTC.

The chain is built from TRBV4-2 and TRBJ2-1; TRBD2 matches 8 bases. The length of the CDR3 is 17 residues. Germline CDR1 LGHNA, CDR2 YNFKEQ. Trimming at V came to 1 base and at J to 8 bases, leaving 13 bases not matched to a gene. The CDR3 nucleotides are TGTGCCAGCAGCCAAGTGGTCGGGGGGGCCCTTTTCTATGAGCAGTTCTTC. Residues: CASSQVVGGALFYEQFF.

CDR3 loop: CASSSGQNLQETQYF. CDR3 bases: TGCGCCAGCAGCTCCGGACAGAATCTCCAAGAGACCCAGTACTTC. The V and J genes are TRBV5-1 and TRBJ2-5, with D perhaps TRBD1 (6 bases). The CDR3 has 15 amino acids. The V gene lost 3 bases and the J gene lost 1 base, with 13 bases spanning the gap. The germline CDR1 and CDR2 sequences are SGHRS and YFSETQ.

The chain has TRBV5-5 and TRBJ2-1, with 9 positions matching TRBD1. This CDR3 spans 15 amino acids. V lost 2 bases, J lost 8 bases, and 8 bases stayed unmatched. The germline V gene encodes CDR1 SGHKS and CDR2 YYEKEE (reference sequence). CDR3 in amino acids: CASSFPGQGFDEQFF. CDR3 bases: TGTGCCAGCAGCTTCCCGGGACAGGGCTTCGATGAGCAGTTCTTC.

The rearrangement uses TRBV5-4 and TRBJ2-1, with TRBD2 matching over 9 bases. V dropped 3 bases and J dropped 7; count of bases not matched to a gene: 11. CDR1 SGHNT and CDR2 YYREEE come from the germline V gene (reference sequence). This CDR3 comprises 16 residues. CDR3 protein: CASSSGGGREYNEQFF. The CDR3 DNA sequence: TGTGCCAGCAGCTCGGGAGGCGGGAGGGAGTATAATGAGCAGTTCTTC.

The rearrangement uses TRBV5-1 and TRBJ2-5; 8 bases match TRBD1. This CDR3 has 15 amino acids. The junction had 10 bases not matched to a gene; V was cut back by 4 bases and J by 5 bases. CDR1 is SGHRS, CDR2 YFSETQ, per germline. In nucleotides, the CDR3 is TGCGCCAGCAGCAACAAGCAGGGGGCAGGGGAGACCCAGTACTTC. Amino acid sequence: CASSNKQGAGETQYF.

The chain carries TRBV7-8 and TRBJ2-1; 7 bases agree with TRBD2. The germline V gene has CDR1 SGHVS and CDR2 FQNEAQ. Germline trimming cut 5 bases from V and 6 bases from J; bases unmatched to any gene: 10. This CDR3 has 15 residues. The CDR3 sequence: CASSRREGTRNEQFF. The DNA for the CDR3 is TGTGCCAGCAGCCGAAGGGAGGGGACTCGCAATGAGCAGTTCTTC.

This sequence joins TRBV6-5 and TRBJ2-5, with 10 bases matching TRBD1. The length of the CDR3 is 14 residues. The junction had 6 bases not matched to a gene; V was cut back by 6 bases and J by 5 bases. Germline CDR1 and CDR2: MNHEY and SVGAGI. CDR3: CASRTGQGLETQYF. CDR3 coding DNA: TGTGCCAGCAGAACGGGACAGGGGTTGGAGACCCAGTACTTC.

The CDR3 loop is CASSSQGQGGPNQPQHF. CDR3 bases: TGTGCCAGTAGTTCCCAGGGACAGGGGGGCCCAAATCAGCCCCAGCATTTT. The chain combines TRBV19 with TRBJ1-5, with 11 bases matching TRBD1. V shed 5 bases, J shed 4 bases, and the junction held 10 bases outside the gene matches. Germline CDR1 is LNHDA and CDR2 is SQIVND (reference sequence). The CDR3 contains 17 residues.

The chain is built from TRBV9 and TRBJ1-3, with 7 bases lining up with TRBD1. CDR1 is SGDLS, CDR2 YYNGEE, per germline. The CDR3 spans 15 residues. V lost 3 bases to trimming and J lost 9 bases; unmatched junction nucleotides: 12. CDR3 sequence: CASSAGDSGSTTIYF. The CDR3 DNA follows: TGTGCCAGCAGCGCCGGGGACAGCGGTTCTACCACCATATATTTT.

The rearrangement uses TRBV28 and TRBJ2-5, with TRBD2 as a possible D gene (5 bases). CDR1 is MDHEN, CDR2 SYDVKM, per germline. V was shortened by 7 bases and J by 7 bases, with 10 bases between the two germline ends. This CDR3 region has 11 residues. The CDR3 coding sequence is TGTGCCAGCACGTCCGCGGGGACCCAGTACTTC. Protein sequence: CASTSAGTQYF.

This clone was observed once. The chain links TRBV11-1 to TRBJ2-5; TRBD1 agrees at 10 bases. CDR3 length: 16 amino acids. The germline V gene encodes CDR1 SGHAT and CDR2 FQDESV (reference sequence). After removal of 1 base from V and 4 bases from J, the junction contained 6 bases not matched to a gene. The CDR3, as DNA: TGTGCCAGCAGCTTAGGGGACAGGGGTAGGCGAGAGACCCAGTACTTC. This sequence encodes CASSLGDRGRRETQYF.

The J gene is TRBJ1-1, the V gene TRBV28; D gene uncertain. Per germline, CDR1 MDHEN and CDR2 SYDVKM. With 5 bases removed from V and 5 bases from J, the gap between germline ends came to 15 bases. The CDR3 spans 14 residues. Here the CDR3 DNA reads TGTGCCAGCAGTGAGGGATCCCGGAATACTGAAGCTTTCTTT. The encoded protein is CASSEGSRNTEAFF.

This clone was seen more than once but under ten times. V usage is TRBV6-2 or TRBV6-3 and J usage is TRBJ2-1; no firm D call. From germline, CDR1 is MNHEY and CDR2 SVGEGT. This CDR3 is 12 amino acids long. The V and J ends lost 1 base and 7 bases respectively, with 5 bases between them. CDR3 region: CASSYYRNEQFF. CDR3 nucleotides: TGTGCCAGCAGTTACTATCGGAATGAGCAGTTCTTC.

This clone has a single count. The rearrangement joins TRBV2 to TRBJ2-2, with 7 nucleotides matching TRBD1. The junction had 1 base not matched to a gene; V was cut back by 0 bases and J by 0 bases. Looked up from germline, CDR1 is SNHLY and CDR2 is FYNNEI. This CDR3 spans 16 amino acids. The CDR3 loop reads CASSEAGTANTGELFF. The CDR3 bases are TGTGCCAGCAGTGAAGCAGGGACAGCGAACACCGGGGAGCTGTTTTTT.

CDR3 sequence: CATSPPGGGETQYF. CDR3 sequence (DNA): TGTGCCACCAGTCCCCCTGGGGGCGGAGAGACCCAGTACTTC. The V gene is TRBV24-1, the J gene TRBJ2-5, with a possible D match to TRBD1 (6 bases). This CDR3 is 14 amino acids long. The V end lost 6 bases, the J end lost 4 bases, and 14 bases lay between the germline ends. In germline, CDR1 is KGHDR, CDR2 SFDVKD.

The gene calls are TRBV7-9 and TRBJ2-3; 11 nucleotides match TRBD2. The CDR3 is 15 residues long. CDR1 is SEHNR, CDR2 FQNEAQ, per germline (reference sequence). Losses at the gene ends were 5 bases for V and 7 bases for J; bases not matched to a gene: 8. CDR3: CASSNSGRDGNTQYF. The CDR3 bases are TGTGCCAGCAGCAATAGCGGGAGGGACGGAAATACGCAGTATTTT.

The V gene is TRBV10-3, the J gene TRBJ1-2; TRBD1 agrees at 8 bases. Germline V CDR1 and CDR2: ENHRY, SYGVKD. This CDR3 comprises 15 residues. V gave up 5 bases and J gave up 1 base; unmatched junction bases: 6. Here the CDR3 reads CAISTRDRYNYGYTF. In nucleotides, the CDR3 is TGTGCCATCAGTACCCGGGACAGGTATAACTATGGCTACACCTTC.

The chain combines TRBV9 with TRBJ1-6; weak D call: TRBD1 (6 bases). Trimming stripped 4 bases from V and 6 bases from J, with 14 bases between. This CDR3 has 15 amino acids. Germline V lookup: CDR1 SGDLS, CDR2 YYNGEE. The CDR3 loop reads CASSYGGLGNSPLHF. The CDR3 DNA follows: TGTGCCAGCAGCTACGGGGGGCTTGGTAATTCACCCCTCCACTTT.

The chain recombines TRBV5-6 with TRBJ2-7; 8 bases are a match to TRBD2. The CDR3 has 16 amino acids. Germline V gives CDR1 SGHDT, CDR2 YYEEEE. V lost 1 base and J lost 0; bases outside the gene matches: 6. CDR3 residues: CASSLRFSGNSYEQYF. CDR3 nucleotides: TGTGCCAGCAGCTTGAGGTTTAGCGGGAACTCCTACGAGCAGTACTTC.

This chain uses TRBV4-1 with TRBJ2-1; D uncertain. The CDR3 is made up of 14 amino acids. The germline V gene has CDR1 MGHRA and CDR2 YSYEKL. The germline V and J ends were trimmed by 5 bases and 6 bases, with 14 bases remaining between them. Here the CDR3 reads CASSSTTGGNEQFF. CDR3 bases: TGCGCCAGCAGCTCCACGACCGGCGGCAATGAGCAGTTCTTC.